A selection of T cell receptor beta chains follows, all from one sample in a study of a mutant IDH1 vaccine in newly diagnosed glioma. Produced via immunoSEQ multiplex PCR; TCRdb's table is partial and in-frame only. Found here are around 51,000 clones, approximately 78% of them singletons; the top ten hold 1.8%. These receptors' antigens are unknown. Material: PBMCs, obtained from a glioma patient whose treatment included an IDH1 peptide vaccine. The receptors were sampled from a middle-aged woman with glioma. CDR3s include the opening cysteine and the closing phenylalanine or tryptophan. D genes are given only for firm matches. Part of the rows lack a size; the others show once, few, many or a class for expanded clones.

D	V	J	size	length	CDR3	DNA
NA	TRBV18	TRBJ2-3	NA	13	CASSPASTDTQYF	TGTGCCAGCTCCCCAGCTAGCACAGATACGCAGTATTTT
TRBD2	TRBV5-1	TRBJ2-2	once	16	CASSFGLAPNTGELFF	TGCGCCAGCAGCTTTGGACTAGCGCCTAACACCGGGGAGCTGTTTTTT
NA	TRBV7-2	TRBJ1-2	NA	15	CASSLGSPDNYGYTF	TGTGCCAGCAGCTTAGGGTCGCCGGATAACTATGGCTACACCTTC
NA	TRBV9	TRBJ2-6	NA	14	CASSLRSGANVLTF	TGTGCCAGCAGCCTGCGGTCTGGGGCCAACGTCCTGACTTTC
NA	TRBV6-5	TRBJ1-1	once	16	CASSYVGAGSYSEAFF	TGTGCCAGCAGTTATGTTGGGGCGGGAAGTTATTCTGAAGCTTTCTTT
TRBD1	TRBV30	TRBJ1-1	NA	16	CAWSGGQGGQNTEAFF	TGTGCCTGGAGTGGTGGACAGGGCGGGCAGAACACTGAAGCTTTCTTT
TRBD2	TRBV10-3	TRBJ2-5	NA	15	CAISGSGGAQETQYF	TGTGCCATCAGTGGTAGCGGGGGGGCCCAAGAGACCCAGTACTTC
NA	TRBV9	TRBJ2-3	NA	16	CASSALPGSSTDTQYF	TGTGCCAGCAGCGCCCTACCCGGCTCTAGCACAGATACGCAGTATTTT
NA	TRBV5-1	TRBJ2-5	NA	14	CASSFGGTQETQYF	TGCGCCAGCAGTTTCGGGGGAACTCAAGAGACCCAGTACTTC
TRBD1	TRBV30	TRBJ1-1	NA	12	CAFTRQGLKAFF	TGTGCCTTCACGAGACAGGGACTTAAAGCTTTCTTT
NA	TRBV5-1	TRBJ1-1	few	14	CASSLGTMNTEAFF	TGCGCCAGCAGCTTGGGAACCATGAACACTGAAGCTTTCTTT
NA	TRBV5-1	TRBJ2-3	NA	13	CASSPVSTDTQYF	TGCGCCAGCAGCCCCGTTAGCACAGATACGCAGTATTTT
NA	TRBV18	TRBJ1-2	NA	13	CASSPLEAYGYTF	TGTGCCAGCTCACCTTTGGAGGCCTATGGCTACACCTTC
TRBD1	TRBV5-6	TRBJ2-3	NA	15	CASSLAGTGTDTQYF	TGTGCCAGCAGCTTGGCTGGGACAGGCACAGATACGCAGTATTTT
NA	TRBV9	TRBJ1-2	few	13	CASSVDIRAGYTF	TGTGCCAGCAGCGTAGATATCCGAGCTGGCTACACCTTC
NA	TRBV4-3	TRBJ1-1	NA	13	CASSQDRNTEAFF	TGCGCCAGCAGCCAAGATAGGAACACTGAAGCTTTCTTT
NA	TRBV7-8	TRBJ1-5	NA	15	CASSEGYRDQQPQHF	TGTGCCAGCAGCGAAGGCTACAGGGACCAACAGCCCCAGCATTTT
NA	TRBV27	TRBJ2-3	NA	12	CASSRLRDTQYF	TGTGCCAGCAGTCGTTTGAGGGATACGCAGTATTTT
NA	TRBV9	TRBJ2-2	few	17	CASSPPGGREGAGELFF	TGTGCCAGCAGCCCTCCGGGAGGAAGGGAGGGGGCCGGGGAGCTGTTTTTT
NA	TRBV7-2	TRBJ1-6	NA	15	CASSYGTYQGSPLHF	TGTGCCAGCAGCTATGGGACTTATCAGGGTTCACCCCTCCACTTT
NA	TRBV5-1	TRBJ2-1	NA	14	CASSSFRGQNEQFF	TGCGCCAGCAGCTCTTTCCGGGGGCAAAATGAGCAGTTCTTC
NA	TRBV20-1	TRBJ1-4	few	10	CSARDRSLFF	TGCAGTGCTAGAGACAGGTCGCTGTTTTTT
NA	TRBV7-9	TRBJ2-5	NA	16	CASSSKRGLDRETQYF	TGTGCCAGCAGCTCCAAGCGGGGCCTGGACAGAGAGACCCAGTACTTC
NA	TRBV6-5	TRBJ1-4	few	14	CASRVLSGGEKLFF	TGTGCCAGCAGGGTCTTAAGTGGTGGTGAAAAACTGTTTTTT
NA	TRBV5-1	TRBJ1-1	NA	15	CASSPDPLGNTEAFF	TGCGCCAGCAGCCCGGACCCCCTAGGGAACACTGAAGCTTTCTTT
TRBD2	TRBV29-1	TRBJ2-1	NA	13	CSVPTSAYNEQFF	TGCAGCGTCCCGACTAGCGCCTACAATGAGCAGTTCTTC
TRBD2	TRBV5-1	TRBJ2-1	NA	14	CASSLAGGLNEQFF	TGCGCCAGCAGCTTGGCGGGGGGGCTCAATGAGCAGTTCTTC
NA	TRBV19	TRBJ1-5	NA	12	CASSPLYQPQHF	TGTGCCAGTAGTCCCCTGTACCAGCCCCAGCATTTT
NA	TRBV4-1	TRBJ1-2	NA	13	CASSHLDRGGYTF	TGCGCCAGCAGCCACCTCGACAGAGGTGGCTACACCTTC
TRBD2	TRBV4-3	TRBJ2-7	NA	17	CASSQALAGGSSYEQYF	TGCGCCAGCAGCCAAGCACTAGCGGGGGGGAGCTCCTACGAGCAGTACTTC
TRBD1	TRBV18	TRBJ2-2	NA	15	CASSPRQGYIGELFF	TGTGCCAGCTCACCTCGACAGGGCTATATCGGGGAGCTGTTTTTT